This entry lists 30 T cell receptor beta chains sequenced from one sample in a study of OX40 agonist ivuxolimab in advanced cancers. TCRdb's copy holds only in-frame clones and misses some; the assay was immunoSEQ multiplex PCR. The sample contains approximately 58,000 clones, 65% to 85% of which appear only once. This material consisted of CD4+ or CD8+ T cells sorted from blood, taken in a trial of the OX40 agonist ivuxolimab. These receptors all stem from an adult with an advanced solid tumor such as melanoma, head and neck, liver or kidney cancer.

The genes are TRBV2 and TRBJ1-2; the D is unclear. Germline V gene sequence: CDR1 SNHLY, CDR2 FYNNEI. The CDR3 length is 10 residues. V was trimmed by 4 bases and J by 5 bases, leaving 2 bases between them. The CDR3 spells CASSVYGYTF. As DNA, the CDR3 is TGTGCCAGCAGTGTTTATGGCTACACCTTC.

CDR3 amino acids: CASSDLNTEAFF. In nucleotides, the CDR3 is TGTGCCAGCAGTGACCTGAACACTGAAGCTTTCTTT. The J gene is TRBJ1-1, the V gene TRBV28; D ambiguous. The V gene lost 5 bases and the J gene lost 0 bases, with 4 bases spanning the gap. CDR3 length equals 12 residues. CDR1 and CDR2 from the germline V gene are MDHEN and SYDVKM. Full variable domain (rest looked up from reference TRBV28 and TRBJ1-1): DVKVTQSSRYLVKRTGEKVFLECVQDMDHENMFWYRQDPGLGLRLIYFSYDVKMKEKGDIPEGYSVSREKKERFSLILESASTNQTSMYLCASSDLNTEAFFGQGTRLTVV.

This chain links TRBV4-1 with TRBJ2-7; tentatively, D is TRBD1 (5 bases). Germline values: CDR1 MGHRA, CDR2 YSYEKL. The CDR3 totals 17 residues. With 1 base removed from V and 2 bases from J, the gap between germline ends came to 18 bases. CDR3 sequence: CASSQGPMGPRPYEQYF. The CDR3 DNA reads as TGCGCCAGCAGCCAAGGGCCCATGGGGCCGAGACCCTACGAGCAGTACTTC.

The chain has TRBV27 and TRBJ2-1; a weak D match, TRBD2 (6 bases). Trimming took 1 base from V and 5 from J, leaving 15 bases between them. The CDR3 length is 16 residues. Germline V gene data show CDR1 as MNHEY and CDR2 as SMNVEV (reference sequence). The CDR3, as DNA: TGTGCCAGCAGTTTATGGAGGGCCGATCGTGACAATGAGCAGTTCTTC. It yields the protein CASSLWRADRDNEQFF.

In its sample, this clone ranks as medium-sized. The chain combines TRBV9 with TRBJ2-1, with D uncertain. CDR1 is SGDLS, CDR2 YYNGEE, per germline. This CDR3 has 13 amino acids. With 1 base removed from V and 5 bases from J, the gap between germline ends came to 7 bases. This CDR3 reads CASSVRDDNEQFF. In DNA form, the CDR3 reads TGTGCCAGCAGCGTACGTGACGACAATGAGCAGTTCTTC.

The chain recombines TRBV27 with TRBJ2-2; D uncertain. V shed 4 bases and J shed 2 bases, with 8 bases lying between them. The CDR3 consists of 14 residues. Germline CDR1 MNHEY, CDR2 SMNVEV (reference sequence). This CDR3 is CASSYRRNTGELFF. CDR3 in DNA: TGTGCCAGCAGTTATAGAAGAAACACCGGGGAGCTGTTTTTT.

The chain couples TRBV19 to TRBJ2-2; TRBD1 aligns across 8 bases. Trimming cost V 1 base and J 6 bases; bases outside gene matches: 1. Germline-derived CDR1 and CDR2 are LNHDA and SQIVND (reference sequence). The CDR3 is made up of 14 amino acids. CDR3 region: CASSIATGAGELFF. The CDR3 region has the DNA TGTGCCAGTAGTATAGCGACAGGGGCCGGGGAGCTGTTTTTT.

The chain has TRBV7-2 and TRBJ2-2; weak D call: TRBD1 (5 bases). V lost 5 bases and J 7 bases, leaving 14 bases between the germline ends. Germline values: CDR1 SGHTA, CDR2 FQGNSA. This CDR3 has 14 residues. Here the CDR3 DNA reads TGTGCCAGCAGCCTAGGGGCTCTGGGCGGGGAGCTGTTTTTT. This codes for CASSLGALGGELFF.

This chain uses TRBV10-1 with TRBJ2-3; D unclear. Germline lookup yields CDR1 WNHNN and CDR2 SYGVQD (reference sequence). The CDR3 loop spans 15 amino acids. V shed 0 bases and J shed 4 bases, with 11 bases lying between them. The CDR3, as DNA: TGCGCCAGCAGTGAGTCAAGTACTTGGGCAGATACGCAGTATTTT. Translation: CASSESSTWADTQYF.

The chain employs TRBV7-6 and TRBJ2-7, with 7 bases that match TRBD1. The germline V gene encodes CDR1 SGHVS and CDR2 FNYEAQ. V trimming: 0 bases; J trimming: 6 bases; junction bases outside the gene matches: 11. The CDR3 runs 16 residues. CDR3 sequence: CASSLAPTGRFAEQYF. The CDR3 DNA sequence: TGTGCCAGCAGCTTAGCCCCGACAGGGCGGTTTGCCGAGCAGTACTTC.

The rearrangement joins TRBV10-3 to TRBJ2-1; 8 nucleotides match TRBD1. CDR1 is ENHRY, CDR2 SYGVKD, per germline. V shed 9 bases and J 5 bases; nucleotides not matched to a gene: 6. The length of the CDR3 is 13 residues. The CDR3 DNA is TGTGCCATAGAAGGACAGGGCGACAATGAGCAGTTCTTC. This gives the protein CAIEGQGDNEQFF.

This rearrangement joins TRBV6-1 to TRBJ2-1; 7 bases align to TRBD1. The germline V gene encodes CDR1 MNHNS and CDR2 SASEGT. The V segment lost 4 bases and the J segment 6 bases; nucleotides outside the gene matches: 6. CDR3 size: 14 residues. The CDR3 is CASSATGEVNEQFF. The CDR3 DNA follows: TGTGCCAGCAGTGCTACAGGGGAAGTCAATGAGCAGTTCTTC.

The chain recombines TRBV2 with TRBJ2-7; D ambiguous. This CDR3 has 14 residues. CDR1 SNHLY and CDR2 FYNNEI come from the germline V gene. Trimming cost V 4 bases and J 0 bases, with 10 bases left between them. CDR3 loop: CASSVARSSYEQYF. CDR3 nucleotide sequence: TGTGCCAGCAGTGTAGCCCGAAGCTCCTACGAGCAGTACTTC.

The CDR3 nucleotides are TGCGCCAGCAGTGAGCCGGGACAGTTGAACACTGAAGCTTTCTTT. Protein sequence: CASSEPGQLNTEAFF. V is TRBV10-1 and J is TRBJ1-1; 7 nucleotides agree with TRBD1. Germline CDR1 is WNHNN and CDR2 is SYGVQD (reference sequence). This CDR3 region has 15 residues. The J segment lost 0 bases and the V segment lost 2 bases, leaving 3 bases of the junction unmatched.

The J gene is TRBJ2-7, the V gene TRBV5-5; D may be TRBD1 (5 bases). This CDR3 spans 14 amino acids. Germline CDR1 SGHKS, CDR2 YYEKEE (reference sequence). Trimming left V 3 bases short and J 1 base short, with 11 bases between. This CDR3 reads CASSSPDRSYEQYF. CDR3 nucleotides: TGTGCCAGCAGCTCTCCAGACAGATCCTACGAGCAGTACTTC.

The chain carries TRBV7-2 and TRBJ1-4; D gene uncertain. Germline V gives CDR1 SGHTA, CDR2 FQGNSA. The CDR3 covers 15 residues. V dropped 1 base and J dropped 5 bases, with 11 bases sitting between them. For the CDR3, the DNA is TGTGCCAGCAGCTTAGGATTAAGTGGAAATGAAAAACTGTTTTTT. Encoded protein: CASSLGLSGNEKLFF.

The chain employs TRBV7-9 and TRBJ2-5; tentatively, D is TRBD2 (6 bases). CDR1 SEHNR and CDR2 FQNEAQ come from the germline V gene (reference sequence). Trimming removed 5 bases at V and 5 bases at J, with 15 bases between. This CDR3 spans 14 amino acids. This chain's CDR3 is CASSQETRGETQYF. As DNA, the CDR3 is TGTGCCAGCAGCCAAGAGACTAGAGGGGAGACCCAGTACTTC.

The genes are TRBV28 and TRBJ2-1, with D hard to call. The V gene's germline CDR1 is MDHEN and CDR2 SYDVKM. The length of the CDR3 is 16 residues. V was shortened by 6 bases and J by 6 bases, with 21 bases between the two germline ends. CDR3 nucleotide sequence: TGTGCCAGCAGCCCCACGGTGTTCTCGCCCAGCAATGAGCAGTTCTTC. Encoded protein: CASSPTVFSPSNEQFF.

V and J are TRBV28 and TRBJ1-4; maybe TRBD1 (5 bases). V lost 3 bases, J lost 8 bases, and 7 bases lay in between. CDR3 length: 12 amino acids. Germline V CDR1 and CDR2: MDHEN, SYDVKM. The CDR3 nucleotides read TGTGCCAGCAGTTTTCGGGACGAAAAACTGTTTTTT. Protein product: CASSFRDEKLFF.

The genes are TRBV19 and TRBJ2-7, with 7 nucleotides matching TRBD1. Per germline, CDR1 LNHDA and CDR2 SQIVND (reference sequence). V was pared by 3 bases and J by 2 bases, with 4 bases of the junction left unmatched. The CDR3 extends over 14 amino acids. As DNA, the CDR3 is TGTGCCAGTAGTATCGAGGGGACAGCCTACGAGCAGTACTTC. It yields the protein CASSIEGTAYEQYF.

The chain carries TRBV5-4 and TRBJ2-7; D perhaps matches TRBD2 (5 bases). The ends were cut back, 0 bases at V and 0 bases at J, with 13 bases in the middle. The CDR3 has 16 residues. CDR1 is SGHNT and CDR2 is YYREEE in the germline V gene (reference sequence). The CDR3 bases are TGTGCCAGCAGCTTGGATGTTAGCGTACTCTCCTACGAGCAGTACTTC. It yields the protein CASSLDVSVLSYEQYF.

V gene TRBV5-6 combines with J gene TRBJ1-2; 8 nucleotides line up with TRBD1. Per the germline V gene, CDR1 is SGHDT and CDR2 is YYEEEE. The CDR3 is 12 amino acids. The V gene end was trimmed by 4 bases and the J gene end by 8 bases; junction bases not matched to a gene: 4. This CDR3 reads CASSPDRVGYTF. Written as DNA, the CDR3 is TGTGCCAGCAGCCCGGACAGGGTCGGCTACACCTTC.

The chain has TRBV28 and TRBJ2-4; no firm D call. The CDR3 is 17 amino acids. Germline loops: CDR1 MDHEN, CDR2 SYDVKM. V was clipped by 4 bases and J by 1 base, with 17 bases between them. The CDR3 reads CASSSPRAHPAKNIQYF. In DNA, the CDR3 is TGTGCCAGCAGTTCCCCCCGGGCCCACCCCGCCAAAAACATTCAGTACTTC.

J is TRBJ2-3 and V is TRBV5-5; unclear D gene. V lost 2 bases and J 5 bases, leaving 12 bases between the germline ends. CDR1 is SGHKS and CDR2 is YYEKEE in the germline V gene (reference sequence). The CDR3 has 14 amino acids. CDR3 nucleotide sequence: TGTGCCAGCAGCTTTGGGCTAGGGCAAGATACGCAGTATTTT. This codes for CASSFGLGQDTQYF.

V and J are TRBV6-5 and TRBJ1-2, with 9 bases lining up with TRBD1. This CDR3 is 15 amino acids long. From germline, CDR1 is MNHEY and CDR2 SVGAGI. V trimming: 5 bases; J trimming: 2 bases; junction bases outside the gene matches: 6. CDR3 in amino acids: CASSRVGTGNYGYTF. As DNA, the CDR3 is TGTGCCAGCAGTCGCGTAGGGACAGGGAACTATGGCTACACCTTC.

The J gene is TRBJ1-2, the V gene TRBV10-3, with no clear D. Trimming cost V 3 bases and J 0 bases, with 11 bases left between them. Per germline, CDR1 ENHRY and CDR2 SYGVKD. This CDR3 comprises 15 residues. The chain's CDR3 is CAISERLLANYGYTF. CDR3 DNA sequence: TGTGCCATCAGTGAAAGGCTGTTAGCTAACTATGGCTACACCTTC.

The chain recombines TRBV19 with TRBJ2-5, with TRBD1 matching 9 bases. The tail of the sequence fits TRBJ2-7 better, so the J call may be wrong. This CDR3 is built from 13 residues. Germline CDR1 and CDR2: LNHDA and SQIVND (reference sequence). The CDR3: CASSTDRGYEQYF. Here the CDR3 DNA reads TGTGCCAGTAGTACGGACAGGGGCTACGAGCAGTACTTC.

The chain couples TRBV11-2 to TRBJ2-1, with unresolved D. Germline V lookup: CDR1 SGHAT, CDR2 FQNNGV. CDR3 length: 13 amino acids. V lost 2 bases, J lost 9 bases, and 11 bases lay in between. The CDR3 DNA reads as TGTGCCAGCAGCTTAAGTAAGGACGGTGAGCAGTTCTTC. Translation gives CASSLSKDGEQFF.

The chain couples TRBV9 to TRBJ2-2; tentatively, D is TRBD1 (5 bases). Per germline, CDR1 SGDLS and CDR2 YYNGEE. The CDR3 is 16 residues long. The V and J ends lost 0 bases and 1 base respectively, with 10 bases between them. CDR3 nucleotide sequence: TGTGCCAGCAGCGTAGCTTTAAGGGGGAACACCGGGGAGCTGTTTTTT. The encoded protein is CASSVALRGNTGELFF.

This sequence joins TRBV10-3 and TRBJ2-1; TRBD2 agrees at 9 bases. V was clipped by 4 bases and J by 7 bases; unmatched bases: 8. CDR1 is ENHRY and CDR2 is SYGVKD in the germline V gene. The CDR3 has 15 residues. Written as DNA, the CDR3 is TGTGCCATCAGTGCGATAGCGGGGGTGCCGAATGAGCAGTTCTTC. Translating it yields CAISAIAGVPNEQFF.